These 32 T cell receptor beta chains came from one sample sequenced in a study of CD8 T cells in Susac syndrome. RNA totalling about 0.5 to 1 ug underwent reverse transcription with random hexamers. TCRdb analysed the immunoSEQ multiplex PCR reads with MiXCR anew, one entry per CDR3 protein. The sample records approximately 130,000 distinct CDR3 sequences, 90% to 95% being singletons. Sequenced material: CD8+ T cells from PBMCs. Receptor source: a human donor with multiple sclerosis.

This clonotype occurred once. The gene calls are TRBV14 and TRBJ1-3; maybe TRBD1 (5 bases). The ends were cut back, 2 bases at V and 3 bases at J, with 8 bases in the middle. In germline, CDR1 is SGHDN, CDR2 FVKESK. The CDR3 totals 14 residues. The CDR3 bases are TGTGCCAGCAGCCAATGGGACGGTGGAAACACCATATATTTT. It specifies CASSQWDGGNTIYF.

The rearrangement links TRBV7-9 to TRBJ1-2; D is possibly TRBD1 (5 bases). V was trimmed by 4 bases and J by 3 bases, leaving 21 bases between them. The CDR3 has 17 residues. Germline V CDR1 and CDR2: SEHNR, FQNEAQ (reference sequence). This CDR3 is CASSSTMAKAGHYGYTF. CDR3 coding DNA: TGTGCCAGCAGCTCCACGATGGCGAAGGCAGGGCACTATGGCTACACCTTC.

The rearrangement uses TRBV7-2 and TRBJ2-2; the match to TRBD1 covers 12 bases. Germline-derived CDR1 and CDR2 are SGHTA and FQGNSA. J was trimmed by 6 bases and V by 6 bases; bases with no gene match: 14. The CDR3 contains 18 residues. This chain's CDR3 is CASSDPGQGARVAGELFF. The CDR3 bases are TGTGCCAGCAGTGACCCGGGACAGGGGGCGCGAGTAGCCGGGGAGCTGTTTTTT.

The chain joins TRBV27 to TRBJ2-1; weak D call: TRBD2 (5 bases). The ends were cut back, 6 bases at V and 4 bases at J, with 19 bases in the middle. The CDR3 runs to 16 residues. Germline CDR1 reads MNHEY; CDR2 reads SMNVEV (reference sequence). CDR3 in amino acids: CASSHRSEALYNEQFF. Written as DNA, the CDR3 is TGTGCCAGCAGCCACCGGTCGGAGGCCCTTTACAATGAGCAGTTCTTC.

The V and J genes are TRBV28 and TRBJ2-5; 8 bases are a match to TRBD2. Per germline, CDR1 MDHEN and CDR2 SYDVKM. With V trimmed by 6 bases and J by 5 bases, 8 bases remained unmatched. This CDR3 has 14 residues. The DNA for the CDR3 is TGTGCCAGCAGCACGGGACTAGAAATGGAGACCCAGTACTTC. This encodes CASSTGLEMETQYF.

V gene TRBV6-6 combines with J gene TRBJ2-1; the match to TRBD1 covers 7 bases. After removal of 2 bases from V and 7 bases from J, the junction contained 8 bases not matched to a gene. Germline CDR1 MNHNY, CDR2 SVGAGI (reference sequence). The CDR3 spans 15 residues. The CDR3 DNA reads TGTGCCAGCAGTTACCACGACAGGGATCTAAATGAGCAGTTCTTC. Translating it yields CASSYHDRDLNEQFF.

V is TRBV5-4 and J is TRBJ2-2; tentative D call: TRBD2 (5 bases). The CDR3 extends over 13 amino acids. Trimming pared 5 bases from V and 2 bases from J, leaving 7 bases between. The germline V gene has CDR1 SGHNT and CDR2 YYREEE (reference sequence). CDR3 nucleotide sequence: TGTGCCAGCAGGGACTTTAACACCGGGGAGCTGTTTTTT. This sequence encodes CASRDFNTGELFF.

The V gene is TRBV6-2 or TRBV6-3, the J gene TRBJ2-1, with D hard to call. Germline values: CDR1 MNHEY, CDR2 SVGEGT. V lost 4 bases, J lost 4 bases, and 14 bases lay in between. The CDR3 loop spans 15 amino acids. This CDR3 reads CASSSLDTVYNEQFF. DNA for the CDR3: TGTGCCAGCAGTTCCTTAGATACAGTGTACAATGAGCAGTTCTTC.

This clonotype turned up a few times. V is TRBV4-1 and J is TRBJ2-3, with D unclear. In germline, CDR1 is MGHRA, CDR2 YSYEKL. The CDR3 runs to 13 residues. The ends were cut back, 0 bases at V and 4 bases at J, with 5 bases in the middle. The CDR3 DNA reads as TGCGCCAGCAGCCAAGATGGAGCAGATACGCAGTATTTT. Its protein is CASSQDGADTQYF.

This clonotype was counted once. The J gene is TRBJ1-3, the V gene TRBV29-1; perhaps TRBD1 as D (5 bases). This CDR3 has 12 residues. V lost 6 bases, J lost 0 bases, and 6 bases lay in between. Germline V gene lookup returns CDR1 SQVTM and CDR2 ANQGSEA. This CDR3 reads CSVGVSGNTIYF. The CDR3 DNA reads TGCAGCGTAGGGGTCTCTGGAAACACCATATATTTT. Based on the CDR3 plus reference TRBV29-1 and TRBJ1-3, the full variable domain is SAVISQKPSRDICQRGTSLTIQCQVDSQVTMMFWYRQQPGQSLTLIATANQGSEATYESGFVIDKFPISRPNLTFSTLTVSNMSPEDSSIYLCSVGVSGNTIYFGEGSWLTVV.

The V gene is TRBV7-8, the J gene TRBJ2-3; 11 bases align to TRBD1. The junction had 7 bases not matched to a gene; V was cut back by 4 bases and J by 4 bases. The germline V gene encodes CDR1 SGHVS and CDR2 FQNEAQ. This CDR3 contains 16 residues. The CDR3 reads CASSWTGGGRADTQYF. In DNA, the CDR3 is TGTGCCAGCAGCTGGACAGGGGGCGGTCGGGCAGATACGCAGTATTTT.

The chain uses TRBV9 and TRBJ2-2; D is perhaps TRBD2 (5 bases). The V end was cut by 4 bases, the J end by 5 bases, with 18 bases between. The CDR3 length is 16 residues. Germline CDR1 SGDLS, CDR2 YYNGEE. The CDR3 DNA follows: TGTGCCAGCAGCCCCCGGACCAGCGGCGGGACCGGGGAGCTGTTTTTT. It translates to CASSPRTSGGTGELFF.

The chain links TRBV29-1 to TRBJ2-7; 10 bases agree with TRBD1. Germline V gene lookup returns CDR1 SQVTM and CDR2 ANQGSEA. V lost 0 bases and J lost 3; bases outside the gene matches: 8. This CDR3 contains 16 residues. The CDR3, as DNA: TGCAGCGTTGAAGATGTGGGACAGGGGAAAGGCTACGAGCAGTACTTC. This sequence encodes CSVEDVGQGKGYEQYF.

V usage is TRBV27 and J usage is TRBJ2-7; D perhaps matches TRBD2 (9 bases). The ends were cut back, 8 bases at V and 3 bases at J, with 20 bases in the middle. Germline loops: CDR1 MNHEY, CDR2 SMNVEV (reference sequence). The CDR3 loop spans 15 amino acids. CDR3: CASAAGGTGGYEQYF. The CDR3 DNA follows: TGTGCCAGCGCCGCGGGGGGGACAGGAGGCTACGAGCAGTACTTC.

The V and J genes are TRBV18 and TRBJ1-2; 8 positions agree with TRBD1. Germline loops: CDR1 KGHSH, CDR2 LQKENI. This CDR3 is built from 15 residues. Unmatched junction bases numbered 8, after V lost 2 bases and J lost 6 bases. CDR3 amino acids: CASSPVSGQGDGYTF. The CDR3 DNA sequence: TGTGCCAGCTCACCAGTAAGCGGACAGGGCGATGGCTACACCTTC.

This sequence joins TRBV19 and TRBJ2-1; no firm D call. CDR3 size: 13 residues. The V gene's germline CDR1 is LNHDA and CDR2 SQIVND (reference sequence). The V and J ends lost 3 bases and 7 bases respectively, with 10 bases between them. The CDR3: CASSMGLRNEQFF. Written as DNA, the CDR3 is TGTGCCAGTAGTATGGGTCTCCGAAATGAGCAGTTCTTC. The entire variable domain, with the rest obtained from reference TRBV19 and TRBJ2-1, is as follows: DGGITQSPKYLFRKEGQNVTLSCEQNLNHDAMYWYRQDPGQGLRLIYYSQIVNDFQKGDIAEGYSVSREKKESFPLTVTSAQKNPTAFYLCASSMGLRNEQFFGPGTRLTVL.

The rearrangement links TRBV27 to TRBJ1-1; D possibly corresponds to TRBD1 (5 bases). V shed 10 bases and J shed 1 base, with 13 bases lying between them. Germline assignment: CDR1 MNHEY and CDR2 SMNVEV (reference sequence). The CDR3 spans 13 residues. The CDR3 nucleotides are TGTGCCATCTCCCAGGGCCCGAACACTGAAGCTTTCTTT. It is translated as CAISQGPNTEAFF.

The rearrangement joins TRBV29-1 to TRBJ1-2; no clear D. The CDR3 has 11 amino acids. CDR1 and CDR2 (germline): SQVTM, ANQGSEA. Trimming shortened V by 7 bases and J by 4 bases, and 10 bases separated the two germline ends. The CDR3 nucleotides read TGCAGCGCACACAAACTCTATGGCTACACCTTC. It codes for CSAHKLYGYTF.

J is TRBJ1-1 and V is TRBV29-1, with 11 bases identical to TRBD1. After removal of 5 bases from V and 0 bases from J, the junction contained 5 bases not matched to a gene. There are 15 residues in the CDR3. Germline CDR1 reads SQVTM; CDR2 reads ANQGSEA. CDR3 in DNA: TGCAGCGTTCCGCCGGGACAGGGGGTGAACACTGAAGCTTTCTTT. Translation gives CSVPPGQGVNTEAFF.

The V gene is TRBV7-9, the J gene TRBJ2-3; possible D gene TRBD2, 5 bases. CDR3 length equals 17 residues. Germline-derived CDR1 and CDR2 are SEHNR and FQNEAQ (reference sequence). V was pared by 4 bases and J by 5 bases, with 22 bases between. The CDR3 reads CASSSQPSSRDRDTQYF. Here the CDR3 DNA reads TGTGCCAGCAGCTCCCAACCTAGCTCTCGGGATCGAGATACGCAGTATTTT.

This clonotype occurred once. The J gene is TRBJ2-1, the V gene TRBV6-1; possibly TRBD1 or TRBD2 for D (5 bases each). Trimming took off 3 bases at V and 10 bases at J, with 13 bases between the two ends. Germline CDR1 and CDR2: MNHNS and SASEGT. The CDR3 consists of 13 residues. The CDR3 region has the DNA TGTGCCAGCAGTGATACGGGGCCATGGGAGCAGTTCTTC. It specifies CASSDTGPWEQFF.

This sequence joins TRBV6-5 and TRBJ1-1; D not resolved. The germline V and J ends were trimmed by 8 bases and 5 bases, with 9 bases remaining between them. Germline V gives CDR1 MNHEY, CDR2 SVGAGI. The CDR3 sequence is 11 residues long. The CDR3 reads CASYRATEAFF. The CDR3 region has the DNA TGTGCCAGCTACCGGGCTACTGAAGCTTTCTTT.

The chain carries TRBV4-1 and TRBJ2-7; tentative D call: TRBD2 (6 bases). V was cut by 1 base and J by 1 base, with 8 bases left in between. This CDR3 region has 14 residues. The germline CDR1 and CDR2 sequences are MGHRA and YSYEKL. The CDR3 is CASSQGGVSYEQYF. The CDR3 nucleotides are TGCGCCAGCAGCCAAGGCGGGGTATCCTACGAGCAGTACTTC.

J is TRBJ1-5 and V is TRBV19; no definite D call. The germline V and J ends were trimmed by 3 bases and 1 base, with 16 bases remaining between them. CDR1 is LNHDA and CDR2 is SQIVND in the germline V gene (reference sequence). The CDR3 totals 17 residues. The DNA for the CDR3 is TGTGCCAGTAGTATCACGCCGGCGATAGTGAGCAATCAGCCCCAGCATTTT. Translation gives CASSITPAIVSNQPQHF.

This clonotype was seen only a few times. This chain uses TRBV24-1 with TRBJ2-1; a weak D match, TRBD1 (5 bases). The CDR3 is made up of 13 amino acids. Trimming shortened V by 1 base and J by 6 bases, and 6 bases separated the two germline ends. Germline values: CDR1 KGHDR, CDR2 SFDVKD. CDR3 protein: CATSDFDSNEQFF. The CDR3 DNA reads TGTGCCACCAGTGATTTCGACAGCAATGAGCAGTTCTTC.

J is TRBJ2-1 and V is TRBV29-1; tentative D call: TRBD2 (6 bases). The CDR3 sequence is 14 residues long. Deletions cut 6 bases from V and 3 bases from J, with 15 bases between. Germline V gene lookup returns CDR1 SQVTM and CDR2 ANQGSEA. The CDR3: CSVPAQRVYNEQFF. CDR3 nucleotides: TGCAGCGTCCCCGCCCAGCGGGTCTACAATGAGCAGTTCTTC.

V and J are TRBV20-1 and TRBJ2-2; 12 positions agree with TRBD1. This CDR3 contains 15 residues. In germline, CDR1 is DFQATT, CDR2 SNEGSKA (reference sequence). With V trimmed by 5 bases and J by 7 bases, 8 bases remained unmatched. The CDR3 is CSAGQGQGAGGELFF. The DNA for the CDR3 is TGCAGTGCTGGACAGGGACAGGGGGCGGGCGGGGAGCTGTTTTTT.

The V call is TRBV12-3 or TRBV12-4, the J call TRBJ2-7; D is unclear. This CDR3 is built from 12 residues. Trimming cost V 4 bases and J 3 bases, with 7 bases left between them. CDR3 region: CASSYNYYEQYF. CDR3 nucleotide sequence: TGTGCCAGCAGTTATAACTACTACGAGCAGTACTTC.

This sequence joins TRBV12-3 or TRBV12-4 and TRBJ2-1, with a possible D match to TRBD2 (5 bases). Trimming left V 4 bases short and J 7 bases short, with 11 bases between. There are 13 residues in the CDR3. The DNA of the CDR3 is TGTGCCAGCAGTTCGCCCAGAGGGAATGAGCAGTTCTTC. It translates to CASSSPRGNEQFF.

The chain combines TRBV30 with TRBJ2-1, with 7 bases aligning to TRBD2. The CDR3 sequence is 12 residues long. Germline lookup yields CDR1 GTSNPN and CDR2 SVGIG (reference sequence). The ends lost 4 bases at V and 9 bases at J; junction bases unmatched: 6. The CDR3: CAWIGTIGEQFF. In DNA form, the CDR3 reads TGTGCCTGGATTGGGACTATCGGTGAGCAGTTCTTC.

The chain carries TRBV30 and TRBJ2-7; 7 nucleotides match TRBD2. CDR3 length equals 12 residues. From germline, CDR1 is GTSNPN and CDR2 SVGIG (reference sequence). Trimming at V came to 0 bases and at J to 5 bases, leaving 1 base not matched to a gene. This chain's CDR3 is CAWSVAGDEQYF. CDR3 bases: TGTGCCTGGAGTGTCGCGGGAGACGAGCAGTACTTC.

CDR3 sequence: CATSDARGGHHNQPQHF. CDR3 nucleotide sequence: TGTGCCACCAGTGATGCCCGGGGGGGACACCACAATCAGCCCCAGCATTTT. This sequence joins TRBV24-1 and TRBJ1-5; tentatively, D is TRBD1 (6 bases). CDR3 size: 17 residues. Germline CDR1 reads KGHDR; CDR2 reads SFDVKD. The ends were cut back, 3 bases at V and 3 bases at J, with 17 bases in the middle.